Included here is one T cell receptor (beta chain) sequence, with context. This clone was counted only a few times. The antigen it recognizes is unknown. Within one base of it there is no much larger clone, and no base qualities were kept. The entire isolated RNA was reverse transcribed using the High Capacity cDNA Reverse Transcription Kit, and thus expressed TCRB transcripts were sequenced. Deep immunoSEQ sequencing was performed on naive, central memory and regulatory T cell samples, with an average of approximately 4 million total reads per sample. After sorted cells were lysed in RLT buffer, RNA was extracted with DNase-treated RNeasy Micro or Mini kits, with the choice depending on cell number. Each cell subset was processed on its own to prevent cross-contamination, while patient and healthy donor samples were processed together. TCRB sequences were amplified from cDNA with the immunoSEQ multiplex PCR, producing 87-bp fragments spanning the CDR3 region. Amplicons were sequenced on the Illumina HiSeq platform. The study's processing was this. PCR bias was computationally corrected using synthetic template baselines, reads within Hamming distance 2 were collapsed, and singletons that could not be merged were discarded. Reads were aligned against IMGT to assign V, D and J genes, CDR3 length and insertions or deletions at six rearrangement sites. Within each subset, clonotype counts were normalized to the number of sorted cells before true diversity and Gini coefficients were calculated with the tcR R package. The overlap coefficient, calculated on TCRB nucleotide sequences, was used to measure repertoire sharing. TCRdb holds this immuneACCESS table with in-frame rearrangements only. Some clones are missing; in checked studies, unresolved V genes explain under half, and the rest has no known cause. V, J and clone size derive from that table, while D and trimming were established from the DNA sequence. The sample table shows 200,000 to 250,000 clones, and 25% to 35% are seen once. Clones ranked in the top ten supply 3.5% to 4% of the sample.

This sample is part of a study of beta chain features in type 1 diabetes (dated 2018 in TCRdb). For the wider study: No differences in mean age, gender distribution, total cell number or subset yield were found between patients and healthy donors. A total of approximately 100 million sorted cells were examined across all samples, and the number of cells per subset was strongly correlated with RNA yield. In the study, recently diagnosed type 1 diabetes patients and matched healthy donors were compared on the TCRB repertoires of their sorted circulating CD4+ T cell subsets. Whereas all 30 or so donors provided naive and central memory subsets, regulatory and stem cell-like memory subsets were isolated from just 8 patients and about eight healthy donors. Study-wide conclusions, independent of this receptor: Naive, central memory and regulatory TCRB repertoires appeared more similar among patients than among healthy donors. Because the HLA sub-analyses included only small numbers of individuals, any influence of HLA type on TCRB rearrangement was left unresolved. Sequencing cDNA rather than genomic DNA could over-represent highly expressing activated cells, although activation and CD3 levels did not differ between groups. At VDJ recombination sites, type 1 diabetes patients had fewer insertions and more deleted nucleotides, which implies abnormalities in thymic rearrangement. PCR might favor shorter templates, but patient and control samples were amplified and corrected together, so any skew would affect both groups equally. A moderate but significant shortening of TCRB CDR3 length was observed in type 1 diabetes patients in all four CD4+ subsets.

The CDR3, from cysteine to phenylalanine, totals 13 residues. This entry keeps only the CDR3 DNA: 39 bases, framed from base 1. V and J are trimmed by 8 bases and 4 bases, and the gene matches miss 6 bases of the junction. CDR1 and CDR2, looked up from the germline V gene, are ENHRY and SYGVKD. Each donor gave one peripheral blood draw, roughly 110 mL on average, collected into heparinised tubes. Naive, central memory, regulatory and stem cell-like memory CD4+ T cells were sorted on a BD FACSAria II using a panel including CD45RO, CCR7, CD25, CD127, CD95 and CD27. All sorted populations exceeded 98% purity. PBMCs were separated immediately by Lymphoprep density gradient centrifugation and were stained directly, without being cultured. So that batch effects would be minimized, each experiment stained and sorted samples in pairs, pairing one healthy donor with one patient.

This sequence originates from a man aged 25 to 40 in good health. The chain is assembled from TRBV10-3 and TRBJ2-7, with 9 bases aligning to TRBD2. Sequenced sample: central memory CD4+ T cells from blood. The DNA sequence is as follows: TGTGCCATCCGGACTAGCGTCCTTTACGAGCAGTACTTC. Translated, it gives CAIRTSVLYEQYF.